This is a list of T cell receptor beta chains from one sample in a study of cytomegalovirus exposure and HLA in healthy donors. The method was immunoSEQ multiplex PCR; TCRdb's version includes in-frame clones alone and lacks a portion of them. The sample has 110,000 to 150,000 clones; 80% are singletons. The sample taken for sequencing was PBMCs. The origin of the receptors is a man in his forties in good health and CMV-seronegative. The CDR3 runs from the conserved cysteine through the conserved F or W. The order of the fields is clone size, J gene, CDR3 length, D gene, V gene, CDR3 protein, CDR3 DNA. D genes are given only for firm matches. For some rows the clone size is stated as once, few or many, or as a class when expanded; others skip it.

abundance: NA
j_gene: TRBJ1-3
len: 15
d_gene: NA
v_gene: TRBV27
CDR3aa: CASSRQGGSGNTIYF
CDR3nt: TGTGCCAGCAGTAGGCAAGGAGGCTCTGGAAACACCATATATTTT

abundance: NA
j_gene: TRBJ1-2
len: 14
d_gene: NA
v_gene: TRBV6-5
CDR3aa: CASSSLTGNYGYTF
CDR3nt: TGTGCCAGCAGTTCTTTGACTGGGAACTATGGCTACACCTTC

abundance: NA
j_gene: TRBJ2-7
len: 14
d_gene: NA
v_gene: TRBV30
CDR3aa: CAWREGPHGDEQYF
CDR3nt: TGTGCCTGGAGAGAAGGGCCCCACGGGGACGAGCAGTACTTC

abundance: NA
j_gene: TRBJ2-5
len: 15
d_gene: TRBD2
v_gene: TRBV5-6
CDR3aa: CASSLPGLGEETQYF
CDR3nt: TGTGCCAGCAGCTTACCGGGACTAGGGGAAGAGACCCAGTACTTC

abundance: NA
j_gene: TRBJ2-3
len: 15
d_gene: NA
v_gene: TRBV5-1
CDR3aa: CASSSDSFSTDTQYF
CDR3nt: TGCGCCAGCAGCTCGGACAGTTTCAGCACAGATACGCAGTATTTT

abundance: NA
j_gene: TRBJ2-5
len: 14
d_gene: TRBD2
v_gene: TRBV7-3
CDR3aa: CASSTGGGEETQYF
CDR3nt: TGTGCCAGCAGTACTGGCGGGGGGGAAGAGACCCAGTACTTC

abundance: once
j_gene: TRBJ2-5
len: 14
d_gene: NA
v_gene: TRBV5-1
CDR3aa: CASSFDGDVETQYF
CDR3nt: TGCGCCAGCAGCTTCGACGGAGACGTGGAGACCCAGTACTTC

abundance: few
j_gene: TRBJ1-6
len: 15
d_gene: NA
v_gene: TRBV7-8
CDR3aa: CASSLSGTHNSPLHF
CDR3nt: TGTGCCAGCAGCTTATCAGGGACTCATAATTCACCCCTCCACTTT

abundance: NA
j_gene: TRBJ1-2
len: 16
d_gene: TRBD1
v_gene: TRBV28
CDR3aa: CASSAVPGQGNYGYTF
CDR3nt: TGTGCCAGCAGTGCCGTGCCGGGACAGGGGAACTATGGCTACACCTTC

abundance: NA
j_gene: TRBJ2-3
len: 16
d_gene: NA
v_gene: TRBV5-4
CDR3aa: CASSLWRGPTPDTQYF
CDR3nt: TGTGCCAGCAGCTTGTGGCGGGGGCCCACCCCAGATACGCAGTATTTT

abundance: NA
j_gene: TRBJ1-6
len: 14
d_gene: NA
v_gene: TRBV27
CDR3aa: CASSLRGENSPLHF
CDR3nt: TGTGCCAGCAGTTTACGGGGAGAGAATTCACCCCTCCACTTT